The sequence of this T cell receptor beta chain was determined in a study of tissue T cells after allogeneic stem cell transplantation (dated by TCRdb to between 2021 and 2023). About the full investigation: All GVHD patients received grafts from donors, four unmodified and three CD34-selected to deplete T cells. For tissues with multiple samples, a pathologist reviewed H&E sections and gave sequencing priority to samples with histologically apparent lymphocytes. The study profiled TCR beta repertoires across many tissues from research autopsies of patients with and without GVHD, plus mouse models of GVHD. The human part of the study was a prospective observational study with no blinding and no randomization.

Concerning this clone: Its cognate antigen has yet to be identified. Per-nucleotide qualities are absent, and no much larger clonotype sits a single base away.

Points the paper makes about the study in general: Within patients, how anatomically similar tissues were was a major factor shaping TCR repertoire composition, regardless of disease or transplant status. In both patients and mice, T cells from blood and spleen picked up only a limited part of the TCR repertoire that was detected in tissues. Only a few T cell clones appeared in more than one patient, yet motif-based clustering showed tissue-specific repertoire signatures that were shared between patients. Which tissue TCRs were alloreactive or antigen-specific was not determined in the study, and some of the clones might have been host cells that persisted. The patient cohort was small and clinically heterogeneous, and sampling depth was acknowledged as a limitation.

In the paper's terms, the time point label means: human tissue collected at research (rapid) autopsy. Over a roughly 3-year period, over five adult allo-HCT recipients who had steroid-refractory GVHD were prospectively enrolled in a research-autopsy study. Every GVHD patient had gastrointestinal GVHD and was given several lines of GVHD-directed therapy, and five or six of the GVHD patients also had skin involvement. After a median post-mortem interval of about nine hours, the autopsy tissues collected included GI sites spanning esophagus to rectum, along with liver, skin and lymphoid organs including spleen. Autopsy specimens were bisected, with one portion flash-frozen in liquid nitrogen and the remainder formalin-fixed, and GI outer muscle layers were removed. Genomic DNA was extracted from frozen tissues using the Mag-Bind Blood & Tissue DNA HDQ 96 Kit on a Chemagic 360 or the DNeasy Blood & Tissue Kit. Because of concern about red blood cell contamination, the extracted DNA went through further purification with the Genomic DNA Clean & Concentrator-25 kit.

Library preparation employed the immunoSEQ multiplex PCR assay. TCRbeta CDR3 sequencing was done by Adaptive Biotechnologies at survey depth, reporting CDR3 sequences, V/J genes, productive frequency and template counts. TCR beta CDR3 regions were amplified from genomic DNA rather than RNA. Per the original workflow: Pairwise repertoire overlap between tissues was quantified with Jensen-Shannon divergence, where 1 means complete divergence and 0 identical. Tissues were clustered by single-linkage agglomerative hierarchical clustering of pairwise JSD values and displayed as dendrograms. GLIPH2 was run on all patient samples with simulation_depth 1000, kmer_min_depth 3, cdr3_length_cutoff 8, keeping groups with more than two unique CDR3s. A standardized tissue-overlap score was generated by extrapolating Jaccard GLIPH-group overlap across patients to a standard repertoire size of 1000 clones. Associations of diversity with clinical or experimental variables used linear mixed-effect models with tissue fixed effects and individual random effects. The table comes from immuneACCESS by way of TCRdb, which keeps in-frame sequences with V and J called. Part of the clones is missing from these tables; in studies checked, under half for an unresolved V gene and the rest for unknown reasons. That table is the source of V, J and clone size, and D and trimming were worked out from the DNA. Within this sample are some 7,000 clones, with approximately 84% of them counted one time only. The ten top clones hold more than 12% of the sample.

The TCR comes from a male patient of 60 years or more with steroid-refractory graft-versus-host disease after an allogeneic stem cell transplant. Some T cells present after a transplant may be cells of the graft donor. The starting material was skin, obtained at autopsy.

The nucleotide sequence is TGTGCCAGCAGTTACCGACAGGGACGTCAGCCCCAGCATTTT. Its amino acids are CASSYRQGRQPQHF. The chain couples TRBV6-5 to TRBJ1-5, with TRBD1 matching 7 junction bases. CDR1 and CDR2 are drawn from the germline V gene: MNHEY, SVGAGI. V is trimmed back by 2 bases and J by 6 bases, and the junction contains 4 bases that no gene match accounts for. The CDR3 covers 14 residues, taking in both the cysteine and the phenylalanine. Only the CDR3 DNA is retained, 42 bases long and in frame from the first base.